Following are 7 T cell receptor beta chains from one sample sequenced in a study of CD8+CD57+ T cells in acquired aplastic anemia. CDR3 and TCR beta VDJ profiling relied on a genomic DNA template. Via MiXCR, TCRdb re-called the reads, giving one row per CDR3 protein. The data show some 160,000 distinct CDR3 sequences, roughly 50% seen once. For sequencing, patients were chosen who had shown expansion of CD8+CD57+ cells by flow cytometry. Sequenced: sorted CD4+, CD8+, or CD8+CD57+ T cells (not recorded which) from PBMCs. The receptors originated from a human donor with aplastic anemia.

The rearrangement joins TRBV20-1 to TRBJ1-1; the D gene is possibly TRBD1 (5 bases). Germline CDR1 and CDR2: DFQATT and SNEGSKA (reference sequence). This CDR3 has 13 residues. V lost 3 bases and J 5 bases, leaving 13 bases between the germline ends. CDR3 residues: CSARKGWGTEAFF. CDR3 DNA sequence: TGCAGTGCTAGGAAGGGGTGGGGAACTGAAGCTTTCTTT.

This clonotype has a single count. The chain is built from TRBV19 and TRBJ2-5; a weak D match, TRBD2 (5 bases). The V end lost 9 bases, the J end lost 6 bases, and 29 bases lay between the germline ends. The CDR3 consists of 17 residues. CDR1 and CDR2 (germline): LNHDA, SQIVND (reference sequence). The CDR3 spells CASSPSPGVGSSKTQYF. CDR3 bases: TGTGCCAGCTCTCCCTCCCCCGGAGTGGGGAGTTCGAAGACCCAGTACTTC.

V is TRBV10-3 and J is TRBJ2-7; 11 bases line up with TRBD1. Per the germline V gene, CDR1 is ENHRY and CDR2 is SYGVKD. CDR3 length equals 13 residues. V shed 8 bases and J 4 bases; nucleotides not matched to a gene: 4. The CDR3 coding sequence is TGTGCCATCGGGGGACAGGGGGGTTACGAGCAGTACTTC. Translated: CAIGGQGGYEQYF.

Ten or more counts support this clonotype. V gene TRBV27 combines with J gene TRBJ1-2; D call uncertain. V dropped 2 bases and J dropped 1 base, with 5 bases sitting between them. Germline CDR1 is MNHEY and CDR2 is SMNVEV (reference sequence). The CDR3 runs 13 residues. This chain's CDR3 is CASSLTLNYGYTF. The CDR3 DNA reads TGTGCCAGCAGTTTAACACTTAACTATGGCTACACCTTC.

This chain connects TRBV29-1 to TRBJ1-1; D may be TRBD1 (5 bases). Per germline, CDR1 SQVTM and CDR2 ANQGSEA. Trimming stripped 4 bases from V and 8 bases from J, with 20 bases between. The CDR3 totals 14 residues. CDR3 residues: CSVVGLGDPYEAFF. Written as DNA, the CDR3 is TGCAGCGTTGTTGGACTGGGGGACCCATACGAAGCTTTCTTT.

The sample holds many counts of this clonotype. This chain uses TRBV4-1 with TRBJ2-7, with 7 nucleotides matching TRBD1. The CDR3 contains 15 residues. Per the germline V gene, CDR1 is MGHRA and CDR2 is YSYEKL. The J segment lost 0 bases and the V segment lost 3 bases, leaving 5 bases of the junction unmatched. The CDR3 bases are TGCGCCAGCAGCCAGACCCGACAGGGCTCCTACGAGCAGTACTTC. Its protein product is CASSQTRQGSYEQYF.

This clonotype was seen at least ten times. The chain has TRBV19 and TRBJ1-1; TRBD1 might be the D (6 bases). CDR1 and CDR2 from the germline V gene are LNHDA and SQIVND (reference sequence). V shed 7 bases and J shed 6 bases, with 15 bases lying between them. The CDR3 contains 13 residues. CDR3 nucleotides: TGTGCCAGTACCACCACAGGGAGGGCTGAAGCTTTCTTT. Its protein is CASTTTGRAEAFF.